The clone carrying this TCR beta chain was counted a few times. The target antigen is unknown. The record originates from a study of early T cells in non-severe SARS-CoV-2 infection. On the study more broadly: Sequenced material consisted of bulk RNA (from unsorted whole blood), and chains were unpaired. Points from the study as a whole: Matching with VDJdb favored anti-spike CD8 responses (missing private and CD4 specificities).

Researchers tagged individual cDNA molecules with unique molecular identifiers. MiXCR, applied by TCRdb to the 5' RACE reads, yields one record per CDR3 protein. The table has about 130,000 distinct CDR3 sequences, about 15% seen once. The J segment lost 7 bases and the V segment lost 0 bases, leaving 15 bases of the junction unmatched. CDR1 and CDR2 from the germline V gene are DFQATT and SNEGSKA (reference sequence). The CDR3 spans 17 residues. Sequencing input: whole blood. The clonotype was recovered from an adult who was a healthcare worker with PCR-confirmed SARS-CoV-2 infection or an uninfected control (not recorded which). The genes are TRBV20-1 and TRBJ2-7, with 10 bases fitting TRBD2. The CDR3 reads CSARDQRLAGPSGEQYF. The CDR3 region has the DNA TGCAGTGCTAGAGATCAGAGACTAGCGGGCCCCTCGGGGGAGCAGTACTTC.